The present T cell receptor (beta chain) was sequenced within a study of T cell repertoires in cytomegalovirus infection. This clonotype was seen a few times. TCRdb re-called the reads through MiXCR, storing one row per CDR3 protein. Of approximately 500,000 distinct CDR3 sequences in the sample, roughly 10% were seen once. With V trimmed by 3 bases and J by 7 bases, 9 bases remained unmatched. Germline-derived CDR1 and CDR2 are KGHDR and SFDVKD. The CDR3 contains 16 residues. This TCR was recovered from a human donor in good health (CMV status not recorded). Some clones in this sample may be carry-over from other donors' samples. The chain links TRBV24-1 to TRBJ2-2; 8 positions match TRBD1. Sequenced sample: PBMCs. In DNA form, the CDR3 reads TGTGCCACCAGTGATCCGCGAGGACAGGGTTACGGGGAGCTGTTTTTT. The encoded protein is CATSDPRGQGYGELFF.